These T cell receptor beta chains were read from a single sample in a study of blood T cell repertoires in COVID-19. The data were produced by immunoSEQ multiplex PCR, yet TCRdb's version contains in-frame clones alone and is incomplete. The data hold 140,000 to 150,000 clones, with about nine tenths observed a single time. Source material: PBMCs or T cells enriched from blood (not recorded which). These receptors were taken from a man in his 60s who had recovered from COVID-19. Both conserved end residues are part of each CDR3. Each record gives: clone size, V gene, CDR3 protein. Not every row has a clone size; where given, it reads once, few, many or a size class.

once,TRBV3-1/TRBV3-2,CASRRTGGDEQYF
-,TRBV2,CASKTGSETQYF
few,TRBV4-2,CASSQEGQDQETQYF
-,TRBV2,CASSEAFTYEQYF
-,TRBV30,CACDRARGEGYTF
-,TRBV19,CASSISLSNQPQHF
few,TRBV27,CASSEGAGANVLTF
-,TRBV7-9,CASSLVGRPIGMNTEAFF
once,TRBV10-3,CATAGTSGVVDTQYF
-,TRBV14,CASSLNRNTIYF
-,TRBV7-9,CASSFGVNEQFF
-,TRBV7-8,CASSPQGKLADTQYF
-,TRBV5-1,CASSQISTSTSSYNEQFF
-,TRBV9,CASSVGAGNEKLFF
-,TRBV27,CASSPTGQTEQYF
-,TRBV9,CASSVGSPGSEQFF
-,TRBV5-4,CASSVDRVGANEKLFF
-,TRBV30,CAWSGAGRLKTQYF
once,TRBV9,CASSPGLAGEGETQYF
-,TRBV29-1,CSVQTGLNTGELFF
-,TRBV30,CAWSVTGRNSPLHF
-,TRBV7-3,CASSLQANQPQHF
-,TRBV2,CASRGQGWGQPQHF
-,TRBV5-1,CASSLSGSGNTIYF
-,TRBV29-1,CSVPTGRLEGYTF
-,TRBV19,CASSMFLAGNYEQYF
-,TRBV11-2,CASSLGEPSYNEQFF
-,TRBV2,CASVHGQGTNTEAFF
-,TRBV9,CASSVTHKGDKQYF
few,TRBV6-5,CASGKRGQVNSPLHF
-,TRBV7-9,CASSGREGVTGELFF
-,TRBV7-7,CASSLGTSGTDTQYF
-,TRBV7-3,CASSFEGAADTQYF
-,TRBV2,CASSEEEAGPGTF
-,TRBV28,CASSRPGQGLTNTEAFF
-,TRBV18,CASSPVGSDSEAFF
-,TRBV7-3,CASSAQGVSTDTQYF
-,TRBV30,CAWSVMPGGGGGYTF
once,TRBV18,CASSALGGALDEQFF
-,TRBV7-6,CASSRAGSPGNTIYF
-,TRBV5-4,CASIQGETQYF
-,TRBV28,CASSLRQGYYGYTF
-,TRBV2,CASSEGLQSNEKLFF
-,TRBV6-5,CASSTRFGGGTEAFF
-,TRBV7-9,CASSLAGLGEKLFF
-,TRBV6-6,CASSLPLAGRETQYF
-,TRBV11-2,CASSLRSSGRYNEQFF
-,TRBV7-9,CASQRGAGRWTQYF